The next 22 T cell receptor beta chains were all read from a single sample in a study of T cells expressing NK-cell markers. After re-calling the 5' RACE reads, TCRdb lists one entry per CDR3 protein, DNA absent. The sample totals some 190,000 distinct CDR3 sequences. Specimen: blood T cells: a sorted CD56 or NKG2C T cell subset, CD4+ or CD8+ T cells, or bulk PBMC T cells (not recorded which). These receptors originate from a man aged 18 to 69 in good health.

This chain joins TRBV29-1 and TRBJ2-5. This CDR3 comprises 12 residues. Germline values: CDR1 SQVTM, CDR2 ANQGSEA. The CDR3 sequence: CSVDIQNETQYF.

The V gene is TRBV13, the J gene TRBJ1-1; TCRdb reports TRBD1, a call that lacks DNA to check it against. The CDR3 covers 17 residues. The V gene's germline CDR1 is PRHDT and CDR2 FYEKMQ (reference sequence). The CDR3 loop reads CASSSRGELIQGTEAFF.

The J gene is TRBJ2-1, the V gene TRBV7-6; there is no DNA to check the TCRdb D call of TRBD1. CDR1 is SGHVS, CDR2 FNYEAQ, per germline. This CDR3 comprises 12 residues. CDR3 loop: CASSFLGLDPFF.

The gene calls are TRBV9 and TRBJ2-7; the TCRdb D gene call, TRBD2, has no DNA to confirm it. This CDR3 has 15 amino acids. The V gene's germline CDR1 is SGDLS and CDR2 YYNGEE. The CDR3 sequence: CASSFSGGSTYEQYF.

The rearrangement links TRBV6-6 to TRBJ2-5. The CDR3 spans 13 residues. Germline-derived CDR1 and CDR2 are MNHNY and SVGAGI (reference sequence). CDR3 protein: CASSYSLGWTQYF.

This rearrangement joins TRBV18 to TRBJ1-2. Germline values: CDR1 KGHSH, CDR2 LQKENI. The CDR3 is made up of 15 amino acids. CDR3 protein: CASSPPWAAHDGYTF.

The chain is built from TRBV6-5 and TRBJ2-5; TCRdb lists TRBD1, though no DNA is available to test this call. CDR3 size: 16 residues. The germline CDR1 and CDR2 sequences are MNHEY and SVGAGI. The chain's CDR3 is CASSYYPPGPQETQYF.

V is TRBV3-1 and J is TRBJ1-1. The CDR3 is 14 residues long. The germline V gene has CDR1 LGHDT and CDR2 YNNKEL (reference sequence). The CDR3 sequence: CASSQDGSGTEAFF.

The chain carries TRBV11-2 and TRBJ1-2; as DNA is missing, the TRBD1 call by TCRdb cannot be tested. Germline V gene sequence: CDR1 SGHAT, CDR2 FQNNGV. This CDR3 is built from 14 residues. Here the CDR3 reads CASFSGTSRSGYTF.

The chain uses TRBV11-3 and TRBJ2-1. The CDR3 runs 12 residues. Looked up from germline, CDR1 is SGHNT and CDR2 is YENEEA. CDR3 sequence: CASSLDSREQFF. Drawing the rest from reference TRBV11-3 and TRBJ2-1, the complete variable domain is EAGVVQSPRYKIIEKKQPVAFWCNPISGHNTLYWYLQNLGQGPELLIRYENEEAVDDSQLPKDRFSAERLKGVDSTLKIQPAELGDSAVYLCASSLDSREQFFGPGTRLTVL.

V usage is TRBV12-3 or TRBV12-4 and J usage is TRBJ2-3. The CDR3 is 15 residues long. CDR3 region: CASTMVETSTDTQYF.

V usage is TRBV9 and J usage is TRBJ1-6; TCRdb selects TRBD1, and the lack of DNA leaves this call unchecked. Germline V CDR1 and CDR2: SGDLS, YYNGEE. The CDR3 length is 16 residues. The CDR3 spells CASSDGNRGWNSPLHF.

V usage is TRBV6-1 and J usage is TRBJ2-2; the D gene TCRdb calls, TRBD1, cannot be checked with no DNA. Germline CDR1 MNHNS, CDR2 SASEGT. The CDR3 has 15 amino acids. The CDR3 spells CASSPQAGDTGELFF.

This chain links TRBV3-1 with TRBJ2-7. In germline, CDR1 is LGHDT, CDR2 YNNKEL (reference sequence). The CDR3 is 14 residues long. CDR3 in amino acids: CASIVCPLPYEQYF.

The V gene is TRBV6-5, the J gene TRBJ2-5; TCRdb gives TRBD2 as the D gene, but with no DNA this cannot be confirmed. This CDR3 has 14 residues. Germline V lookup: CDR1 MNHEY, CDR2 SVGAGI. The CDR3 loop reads CASSYGGVGETQYF.

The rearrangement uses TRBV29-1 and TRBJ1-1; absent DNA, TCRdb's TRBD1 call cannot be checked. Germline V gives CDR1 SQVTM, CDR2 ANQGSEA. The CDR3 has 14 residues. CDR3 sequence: CSALGQAANTEAFF.

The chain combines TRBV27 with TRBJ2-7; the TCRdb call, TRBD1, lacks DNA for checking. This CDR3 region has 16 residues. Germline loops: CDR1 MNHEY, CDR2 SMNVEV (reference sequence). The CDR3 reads CASSLSTGGAADEQYF.

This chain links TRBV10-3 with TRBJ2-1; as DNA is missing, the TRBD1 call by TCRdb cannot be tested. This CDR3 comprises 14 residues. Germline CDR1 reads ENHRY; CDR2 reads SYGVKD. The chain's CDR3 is CAISENPGRNEQFF.

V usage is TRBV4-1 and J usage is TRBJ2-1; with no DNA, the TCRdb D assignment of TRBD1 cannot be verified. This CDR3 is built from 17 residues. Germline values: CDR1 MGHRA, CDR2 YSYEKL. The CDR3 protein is CASSQDPWGRLFNEQFF.

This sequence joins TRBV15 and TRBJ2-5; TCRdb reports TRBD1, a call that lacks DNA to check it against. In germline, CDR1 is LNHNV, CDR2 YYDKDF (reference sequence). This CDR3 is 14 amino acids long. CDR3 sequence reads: CATSRDSDRQTQYF.

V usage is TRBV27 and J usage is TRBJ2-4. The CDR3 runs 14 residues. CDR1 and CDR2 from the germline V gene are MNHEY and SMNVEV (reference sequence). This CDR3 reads CASSWTGAKNIQYF.

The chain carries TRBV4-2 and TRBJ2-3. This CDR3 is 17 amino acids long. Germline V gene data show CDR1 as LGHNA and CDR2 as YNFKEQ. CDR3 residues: CASSQEAAESGTDTQYF.